The sequence of this T cell receptor (beta chain) was determined in a study of vaccination effects on CD4 cells after COVID-19. This clone was seen a handful of times. Its antigen is unknown. ViraFEST used viral peptide pools to expand antigen-specific CD4+ T cells before sequencing. The culture ran for roughly ten days before CD4+ T cells were isolated. Among the vaccine recipients, none had a prior SARS-CoV-2 infection, and nucleocapsid antibodies were negative. In culture with approximately 9.5 IU/ml IL-2 and roughly 10 ug/ml peptides, PBMC were grown at two million per well. Cells had half their medium changed to IL-2 medium on days 3 and 7. The data were produced by immunoSEQ multiplex PCR, yet TCRdb's version contains in-frame clones alone and is incomplete. The data hold about 37,000 clones, with about 70% observed a single time. The germline V gene encodes CDR1 LNHDA and CDR2 SQIVND (reference sequence). Losses at the gene ends were 5 bases for V and 7 bases for J; bases not matched to a gene: 8. The CDR3 is 16 amino acids.

Sequencing used CD4+ T cells from PBMCs cultured with HCoV-OC43 spike peptides, obtained before COVID-19 vaccination. This sample's subset: HCoV-OC43 spike overlapping peptide pool stimulation. The V and J genes are TRBV19 and TRBJ2-2, with 12 bases matching TRBD2. The source is a human donor who received a COVID-19 vaccine. This CDR3 is CASSAPSGRAYGELFF. CDR3 DNA: TGTGCCAGTAGTGCCCCTAGCGGGAGGGCTTACGGGGAGCTGTTTTTT.